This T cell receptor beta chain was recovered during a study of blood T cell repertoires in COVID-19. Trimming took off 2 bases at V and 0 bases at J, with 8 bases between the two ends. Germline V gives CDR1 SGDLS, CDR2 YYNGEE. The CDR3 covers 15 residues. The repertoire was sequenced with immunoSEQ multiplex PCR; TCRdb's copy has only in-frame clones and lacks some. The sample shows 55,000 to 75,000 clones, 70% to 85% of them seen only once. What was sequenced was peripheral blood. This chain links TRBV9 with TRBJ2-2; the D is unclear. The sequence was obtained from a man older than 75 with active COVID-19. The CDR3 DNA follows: TGTGCCAGCAGCGTCGCTAATCCGAACACCGGGGAGCTGTTTTTT. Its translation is CASSVANPNTGELFF.